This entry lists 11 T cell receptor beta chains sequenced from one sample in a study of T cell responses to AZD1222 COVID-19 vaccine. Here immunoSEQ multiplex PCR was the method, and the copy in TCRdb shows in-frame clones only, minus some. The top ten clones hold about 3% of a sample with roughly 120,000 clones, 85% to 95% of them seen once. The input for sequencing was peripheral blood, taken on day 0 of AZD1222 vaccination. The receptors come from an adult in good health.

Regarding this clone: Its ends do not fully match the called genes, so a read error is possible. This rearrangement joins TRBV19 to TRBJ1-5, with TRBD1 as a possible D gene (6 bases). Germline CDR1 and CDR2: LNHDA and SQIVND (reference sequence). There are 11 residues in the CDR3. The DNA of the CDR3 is TGTGCCAGTAGTCCGAAGGGGGGTCTTACTTTT. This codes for CASSPKGGLTF. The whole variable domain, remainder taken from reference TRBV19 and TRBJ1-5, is DGGITQSPKYLFRKEGQNVTLSCEQNLNHDAMYWYRQDPGQGLRLIYYSQIVNDFQKGDIAEGYSVSREKKESFPLTVTSAQKNPTAFYLCASSPKGGLTFGDGTRLSIL.

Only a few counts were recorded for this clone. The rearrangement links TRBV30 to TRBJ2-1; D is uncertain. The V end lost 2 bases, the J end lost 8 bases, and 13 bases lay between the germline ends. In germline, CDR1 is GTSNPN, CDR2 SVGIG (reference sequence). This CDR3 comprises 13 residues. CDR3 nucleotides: TGTGCCTGGAGTATTAGCTCTCCCGATGAGCAGTTCTTC. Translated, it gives CAWSISSPDEQFF.

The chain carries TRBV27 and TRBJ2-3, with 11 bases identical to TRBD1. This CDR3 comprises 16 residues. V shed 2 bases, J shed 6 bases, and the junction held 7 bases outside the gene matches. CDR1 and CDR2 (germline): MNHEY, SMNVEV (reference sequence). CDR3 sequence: CASSLGRTGGGDTQYF. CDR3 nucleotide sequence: TGTGCCAGCAGTTTAGGGAGGACAGGGGGCGGGGATACGCAGTATTTT.

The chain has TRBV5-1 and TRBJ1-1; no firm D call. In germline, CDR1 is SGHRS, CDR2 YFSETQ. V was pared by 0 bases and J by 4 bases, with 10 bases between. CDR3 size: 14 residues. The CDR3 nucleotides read TGCGCCAGCAGCTTGGTGTCAGCGGGCACTGAAGCTTTCTTT. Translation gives CASSLVSAGTEAFF.

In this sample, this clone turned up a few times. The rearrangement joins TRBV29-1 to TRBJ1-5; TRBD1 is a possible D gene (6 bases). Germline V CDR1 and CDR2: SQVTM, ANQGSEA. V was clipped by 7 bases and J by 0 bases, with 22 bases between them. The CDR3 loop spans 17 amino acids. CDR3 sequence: CSAKLRGEPASNQPQHF. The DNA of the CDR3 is TGCAGCGCTAAGCTTAGGGGGGAGCCGGCTAGCAATCAGCCCCAGCATTTT.

CDR3 bases: TGCGCCAGCAGCCCCGAGCCAGGGGTCGGCCAGCCCCAGCATTTT. This encodes CASSPEPGVGQPQHF. The rearrangement uses TRBV5-1 and TRBJ1-5; tentative D call: TRBD1 (6 bases). Trimming cost V 4 bases and J 7 bases, with 18 bases left between them. CDR1 and CDR2 from the germline V gene are SGHRS and YFSETQ. There are 15 residues in the CDR3.

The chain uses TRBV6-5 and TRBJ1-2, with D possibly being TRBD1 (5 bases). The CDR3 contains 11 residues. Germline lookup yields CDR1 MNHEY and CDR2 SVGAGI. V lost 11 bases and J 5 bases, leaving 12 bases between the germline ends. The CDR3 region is CAAGPVYGYTF. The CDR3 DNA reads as TGTGCCGCGGGACCGGTTTATGGCTACACCTTC.

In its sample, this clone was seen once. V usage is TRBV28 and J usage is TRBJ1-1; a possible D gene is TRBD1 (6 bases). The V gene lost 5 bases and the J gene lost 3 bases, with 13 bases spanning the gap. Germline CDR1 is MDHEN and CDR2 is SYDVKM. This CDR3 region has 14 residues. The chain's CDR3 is CASSPPGQYTEAFF. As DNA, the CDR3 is TGTGCCAGCAGTCCCCCAGGACAGTACACTGAAGCTTTCTTT.

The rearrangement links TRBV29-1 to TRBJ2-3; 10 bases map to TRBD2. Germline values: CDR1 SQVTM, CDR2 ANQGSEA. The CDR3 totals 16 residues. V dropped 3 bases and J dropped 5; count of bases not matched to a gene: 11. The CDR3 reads CSVEPRASGSQDTQYF. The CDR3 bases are TGCAGCGTTGAGCCGAGGGCTAGCGGGAGCCAAGATACGCAGTATTTT.

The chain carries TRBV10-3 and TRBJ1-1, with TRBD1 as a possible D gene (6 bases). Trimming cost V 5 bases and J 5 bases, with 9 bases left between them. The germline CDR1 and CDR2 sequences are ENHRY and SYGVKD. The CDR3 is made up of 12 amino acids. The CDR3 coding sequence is TGTGCCATCAGTAGTAGGGGGACTGAAGCTTTCTTT. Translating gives CAISSRGTEAFF.

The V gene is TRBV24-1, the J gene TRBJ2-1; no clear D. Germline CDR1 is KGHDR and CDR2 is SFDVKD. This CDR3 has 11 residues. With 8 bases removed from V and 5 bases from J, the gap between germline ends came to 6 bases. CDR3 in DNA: TGTGCCACCATAGGTCACAATGAGCAGTTCTTC. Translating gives CATIGHNEQFF.